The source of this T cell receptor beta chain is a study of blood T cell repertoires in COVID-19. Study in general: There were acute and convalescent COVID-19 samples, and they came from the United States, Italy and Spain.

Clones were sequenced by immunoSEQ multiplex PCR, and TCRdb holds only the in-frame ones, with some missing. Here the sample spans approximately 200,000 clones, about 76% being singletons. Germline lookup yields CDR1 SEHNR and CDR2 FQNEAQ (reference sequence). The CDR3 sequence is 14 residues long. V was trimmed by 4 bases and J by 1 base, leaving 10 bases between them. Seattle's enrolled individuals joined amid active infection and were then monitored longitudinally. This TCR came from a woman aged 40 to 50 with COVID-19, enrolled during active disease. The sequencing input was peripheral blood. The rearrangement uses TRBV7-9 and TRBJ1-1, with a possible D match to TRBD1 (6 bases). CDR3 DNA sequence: TGTGCCAGCAGCTCGCCGACAGGGAACACTGAAGCTTTCTTT. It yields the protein CASSSPTGNTEAFF.